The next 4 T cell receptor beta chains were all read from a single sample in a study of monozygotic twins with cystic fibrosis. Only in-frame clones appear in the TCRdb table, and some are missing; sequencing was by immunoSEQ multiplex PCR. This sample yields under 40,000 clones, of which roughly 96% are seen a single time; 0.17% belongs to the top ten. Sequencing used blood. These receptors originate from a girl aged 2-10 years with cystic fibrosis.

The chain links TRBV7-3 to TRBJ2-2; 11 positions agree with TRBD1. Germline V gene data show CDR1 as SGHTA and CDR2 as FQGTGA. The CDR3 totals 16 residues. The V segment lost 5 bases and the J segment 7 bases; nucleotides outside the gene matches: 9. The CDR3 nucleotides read TGTGCCAGCAGCGCCCCAGGACAGGGGGCCGTCGGGGAGCTGTTTTTT. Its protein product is CASSAPGQGAVGELFF.

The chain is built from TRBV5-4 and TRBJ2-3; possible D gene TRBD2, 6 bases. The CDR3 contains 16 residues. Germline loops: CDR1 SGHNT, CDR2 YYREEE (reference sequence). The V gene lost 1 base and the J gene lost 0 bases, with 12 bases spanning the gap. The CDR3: CASSLYVSGSTDTQYF. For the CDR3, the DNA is TGTGCCAGCAGCTTGTATGTAAGCGGGAGCACAGATACGCAGTATTTT.

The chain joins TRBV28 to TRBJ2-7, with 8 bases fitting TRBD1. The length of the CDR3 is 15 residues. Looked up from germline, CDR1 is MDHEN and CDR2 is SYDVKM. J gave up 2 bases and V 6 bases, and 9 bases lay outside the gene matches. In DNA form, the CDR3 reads TGTGCCAGCAGATTCGGAGAGACAGGGGCCTACGAGCAGTACTTC. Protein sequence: CASRFGETGAYEQYF.

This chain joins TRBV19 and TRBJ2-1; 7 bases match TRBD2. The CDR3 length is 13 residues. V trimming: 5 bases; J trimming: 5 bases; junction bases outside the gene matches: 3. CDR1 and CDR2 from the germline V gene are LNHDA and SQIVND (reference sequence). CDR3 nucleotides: TGTGCCAGTAGTTGGACTAGGAACAATGAGCAGTTCTTC. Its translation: CASSWTRNNEQFF.